The next 4 T cell receptor beta chains were all read from a single sample in a study of cytomegalovirus exposure and HLA in healthy donors. Use of 60 Vbeta and 13 Jbeta primers characterized the PCR. The assay was immunoSEQ multiplex PCR, and TCRdb's table has in-frame clones only and misses some. The sample shows 150,000 to 200,000 clones, over 75% of them seen only once. Sequencing used PBMCs. These TCRs come from a woman between 45 and 60 years old in good health and CMV-seronegative.

The J gene is TRBJ2-1, the V gene TRBV5-6, with 10 nucleotides matching TRBD2. The length of the CDR3 is 15 residues. J was trimmed by 3 bases and V by 3 bases; bases with no gene match: 3. Germline V lookup: CDR1 SGHDT, CDR2 YYEEEE. CDR3 protein: CASSSLAGIYNEQFF. DNA of the CDR3: TGTGCCAGCAGCTCACTAGCGGGGATCTACAATGAGCAGTTCTTC.

The gene calls are TRBV2 and TRBJ1-5, with unresolved D. Germline V gene data show CDR1 as SNHLY and CDR2 as FYNNEI. The CDR3 has 13 amino acids. V lost 6 bases and J lost 3, with 9 bases in between. The CDR3: CASRGDYNQPQHF. In DNA form, the CDR3 reads TGTGCCAGCAGAGGAGATTACAATCAGCCCCAGCATTTT.

The V gene is TRBV15, the J gene TRBJ1-2; 7 bases map to TRBD1. J gave up 2 bases and V 3 bases, and 9 bases lay outside the gene matches. CDR1 LNHNV and CDR2 YYDKDF come from the germline V gene (reference sequence). This CDR3 contains 16 residues. CDR3 loop: CATSRAWDSNNYGYTF. The CDR3 DNA sequence: TGTGCCACCAGCAGGGCCTGGGACAGCAACAACTATGGCTACACCTTC.

The CDR3 protein is CASSPRGGEQFF. CDR3 nucleotides: TGTGCCAGCAGCCCGCGAGGAGGTGAGCAGTTCTTC. The chain combines TRBV7-3 with TRBJ2-1; maybe TRBD2 (5 bases). The germline V gene encodes CDR1 SGHTA and CDR2 FQGTGA. The CDR3 sequence is 12 residues long. V was pared by 5 bases and J by 9 bases, with 11 bases between.